The 18 T cell receptor beta chains below come from one sample, sequenced in a study of cytomegalovirus exposure and HLA in healthy donors. PCR employed 60 Vbeta and 13 Jbeta primers. This table comes from immunoSEQ multiplex PCR, and its TCRdb copy is limited to in-frame clones, with some not included. The data show roughly 100,000 clones, with roughly 60% seen just once and 5.9% held by the top ten. Sequencing was performed on PBMCs. The receptors come from a boy younger than 18 in good health and CMV-seropositive.

The chain links TRBV5-1 to TRBJ2-7; the D gene is possibly TRBD2 (7 bases). The CDR3 spans 13 residues. Deletions cut 0 bases from V and 9 bases from J, with 13 bases between. Germline V gene lookup returns CDR1 SGHRS and CDR2 YFSETQ. Here the CDR3 reads CASSLGGGAGQYF. The DNA of the CDR3 is TGCGCCAGCAGCTTGGGGGGGGGCGCAGGGCAGTACTTC.

This chain connects TRBV11-2 to TRBJ1-4, with D unresolved. CDR1 is SGHAT, CDR2 FQNNGV, per germline. The CDR3 runs 15 residues. V gave up 5 bases and J gave up 6 bases, with 16 bases separating them. CDR3 bases: TGTGCCAGCAGCCCTGCGTGGTCTCCCGATGAAAAACTGTTTTTT. As protein: CASSPAWSPDEKLFF.

Details on this clone: The same CDR3 arises from other DNA sequences in this sample as well. V is TRBV19 and J is TRBJ1-5, with D perhaps TRBD1 (5 bases). The CDR3 is 14 amino acids. Germline V gene sequence: CDR1 LNHDA, CDR2 SQIVND (reference sequence). The ends were cut back, 3 bases at V and 10 bases at J, with 16 bases in the middle. The CDR3 region has the DNA TGTGCCAGTAGTATGGGCCAGGGAAGTCAACCCCAGCATTTT. Translation gives CASSMGQGSQPQHF.

This clone came up once. Because it lacks the conserved phenylalanine or tryptophan at the end, this CDR3 is likely a read error. The chain couples TRBV6-5 to TRBJ1-2; 7 bases line up with TRBD1. The CDR3 runs 15 residues. In germline, CDR1 is MNHEY, CDR2 SVGAGI. V gave up 5 bases and J gave up 2 bases; unmatched junction bases: 8. CDR3 sequence: CASSRDSSINYGYTL. In DNA form, the CDR3 reads TGTGCCAGCAGTCGGGACAGTAGTATCAACTATGGCTACACCTTA.

The chain is built from TRBV2 and TRBJ2-5; unclear D gene. The J call may be mistaken, given a closer DNA end match to TRBJ2-7. The CDR3 extends over 12 amino acids. Germline V lookup: CDR1 SNHLY, CDR2 FYNNEI. CDR3 DNA: TGTGCCAGCAGTGCTATTAGATACGAGCAGTACTTC. Protein product: CASSAIRYEQYF.

This chain connects TRBV2 to TRBJ2-7; D possibly corresponds to TRBD1 (6 bases). Trimming pared 9 bases from V and 0 bases from J, leaving 9 bases between. Germline V gene lookup returns CDR1 SNHLY and CDR2 FYNNEI. CDR3 length: 12 amino acids. The CDR3, as DNA: TGTGCCAGAGAGGGGGACTCCTACGAGCAGTACTTC. This translates into CAREGDSYEQYF.

CDR3 coding DNA: TGTGCCAGCAGCGTAGAACACAGGCAAAAGAATCCCCTAGCCAAAAACATTCAGTACTTC. Translation: CASSVEHRQKNPLAKNIQYF. The V gene is TRBV9, the J gene TRBJ2-4; a weak D match, TRBD1 (5 bases). The V gene lost 0 bases and the J gene lost 0 bases, with 22 bases spanning the gap. The CDR3 sequence is 20 residues long. Germline V gives CDR1 SGDLS, CDR2 YYNGEE.

The rearrangement links TRBV7-9 to TRBJ1-1; TRBD1 matches 8 bases. CDR3 length: 16 residues. Germline trimming cut 0 bases from V and 1 base from J; bases unmatched to any gene: 4. Germline CDR1 is SEHNR and CDR2 is FQNEAQ (reference sequence). The CDR3 DNA sequence: TGTGCCAGCAGCTTAGCGTCAGGGGGCGCGAACACTGAAGCTTTCTTT. Its translation is CASSLASGGANTEAFF. Full variable domain (outside the CDR3, taken from reference TRBV7-9 and TRBJ1-1): DTGVSQNPRHKITKRGQNVTFRCDPISEHNRLYWYRQTLGQGPEFLTYFQNEAQLEKSRLLSDRFSAERPKGSFSTLEIQRTEQGDSAMYLCASSLASGGANTEAFFGQGTRLTVV.

V usage is TRBV7-9 and J usage is TRBJ2-7; TRBD1 is a possible D gene (5 bases). The ends were cut back, 1 base at V and 5 bases at J, with 12 bases in the middle. Germline V gene lookup returns CDR1 SEHNR and CDR2 FQNEAQ (reference sequence). This CDR3 spans 14 amino acids. This chain's CDR3 is CASSLGAGSDEQYF. As DNA, the CDR3 is TGTGCCAGCAGCTTAGGGGCAGGGTCAGACGAGCAGTACTTC.

There are a few counts of this clone. The rearrangement links TRBV29-1 to TRBJ2-1; D is perhaps TRBD2 (5 bases). Germline CDR1 SQVTM, CDR2 ANQGSEA. V lost 4 bases and J lost 7, with 5 bases in between. The CDR3 is 10 amino acids. CDR3 loop: CSVGENEQFF. For the CDR3, the DNA is TGCAGCGTTGGGGAGAATGAGCAGTTCTTC.

This sequence joins TRBV7-2 and TRBJ1-4; D is ambiguous. This CDR3 has 12 amino acids. The germline CDR1 and CDR2 sequences are SGHTA and FQGNSA. V lost 1 base and J 14 bases, leaving 11 bases between the germline ends. Written as DNA, the CDR3 is TGTGCCAGCAGCTTAGGTCTCGGAGGCCTGTTTTTT. It translates to CASSLGLGGLFF.

This clone was observed a handful of times. The rearrangement uses TRBV2 and TRBJ2-3; 9 bases agree with TRBD2. CDR3 size: 15 residues. Germline values: CDR1 SNHLY, CDR2 FYNNEI. V dropped 2 bases and J dropped 1; count of bases not matched to a gene: 1. Here the CDR3 reads CASSEPSGGTDTQYF. The CDR3 DNA follows: TGTGCCAGCAGTGAACCTAGCGGGGGCACAGATACGCAGTATTTT.

The chain has TRBV20-1 and TRBJ1-2; no definite D call. CDR1 is DFQATT, CDR2 SNEGSKA, per germline (reference sequence). V lost 4 bases and J lost 7, with 7 bases in between. The CDR3 has 10 residues. CDR3 coding DNA: TGCAGTGCTACGTACATTGGCTACACCTTC. Translation: CSATYIGYTF.

The V call is TRBV15, the J call TRBJ1-4; no clear D. The CDR3 runs to 14 residues. V was trimmed by 9 bases and J by 3 bases, leaving 14 bases between them. Germline assignment: CDR1 LNHNV and CDR2 YYDKDF (reference sequence). The CDR3 protein is CATNRSSANEKLFF. CDR3 nucleotides: TGTGCCACTAATCGGAGTTCCGCTAATGAAAAACTGTTTTTT.

The rearrangement uses TRBV19 and TRBJ2-6, with D possibly being TRBD1 (6 bases). Germline V CDR1 and CDR2: LNHDA, SQIVND (reference sequence). The V end lost 2 bases, the J end lost 4 bases, and 9 bases lay between the germline ends. The CDR3 spans 15 residues. The CDR3 DNA reads TGTGCCAGTAGTATATGGGGGCCCGGGGCCAACGTCCTGACTTTC. Protein: CASSIWGPGANVLTF.

V and J are TRBV4-1 and TRBJ1-6; perhaps TRBD1 as D (5 bases). Germline V gene sequence: CDR1 MGHRA, CDR2 YSYEKL. The V end lost 4 bases, the J end lost 10 bases, and 17 bases lay between the germline ends. This CDR3 spans 15 amino acids. The CDR3 bases are TGCGCCAGCAGCCCCCCGAGGCAGGGAGGCTCACCCCTCCACTTT. Translation: CASSPPRQGGSPLHF.

The DNA for the CDR3 is TGTGCCAGCAGTGAAGCATCCCAGGGTGGCGGCTACACCTTC. It specifies CASSEASQGGGYTF. The V and J genes are TRBV2 and TRBJ1-2; the D gene is possibly TRBD1 (5 bases). V was cut by 0 bases and J by 8 bases, with 13 bases left in between. CDR1 and CDR2 from the germline V gene are SNHLY and FYNNEI. This CDR3 contains 14 residues.

This clone was seen only a few times. The chain links TRBV5-1 to TRBJ2-7, with 14 nucleotides matching TRBD2. V shed 3 bases and J 2 bases; nucleotides not matched to a gene: 7. The V gene's germline CDR1 is SGHRS and CDR2 YFSETQ. This CDR3 has 17 amino acids. In nucleotides, the CDR3 is TGCGCCAGCAGCTCCCGGACTAGCGGGGGGCCTACCTACGAGCAGTACTTC. Translated: CASSSRTSGGPTYEQYF.